These 15 T cell receptor beta chains were all obtained from the same sample, sequenced in a study of cytomegalovirus exposure and HLA in healthy donors. The method was immunoSEQ multiplex PCR; TCRdb's version includes in-frame clones alone and lacks a portion of them. Of 78,000 or so clones listed, around 94% are singletons. The sample was PBMCs. Receptors originate from a woman aged 18-30 years in good health and CMV-seropositive.

This CDR3 reads CASSLFSRGGEDTQYF. The CDR3 DNA sequence: TGTGCCAGCAGCTTATTCTCCAGGGGTGGAGAAGATACGCAGTATTTT. The gene calls are TRBV7-3 and TRBJ2-3, with D maybe TRBD1 (6 bases). The ends were cut back, 2 bases at V and 5 bases at J, with 17 bases in the middle. From germline, CDR1 is SGHTA and CDR2 FQGTGA. The CDR3 covers 16 residues.

The V and J genes are TRBV10-2 and TRBJ2-2; possible D gene TRBD1, 5 bases. The CDR3 is 15 amino acids. The V and J ends lost 6 bases and 2 bases respectively, with 13 bases between them. Germline CDR1 and CDR2: WSHSY and SAAADI. CDR3 residues: CASRTAGLNTGELFF. CDR3 DNA: TGCGCCAGCAGAACCGCAGGGCTTAACACCGGGGAGCTGTTTTTT.

The V and J genes are TRBV25-1 and TRBJ2-7; no definite D call. Germline V gene lookup returns CDR1 MGHDK and CDR2 SYGVNS. The CDR3 loop spans 15 amino acids. V was clipped by 1 base and J by 2 bases, with 12 bases between them. The CDR3 DNA reads TGTGCCAGCAGTGAATGGGCAGGCGCAACCTACGAGCAGTACTTC. Protein product: CASSEWAGATYEQYF.

The V gene is TRBV9, the J gene TRBJ2-7; 11 bases map to TRBD1. The CDR3 contains 13 residues. Trimming took 4 bases from V and 6 from J; bases not matched to a gene: 3. Germline V CDR1 and CDR2: SGDLS, YYNGEE. The CDR3 here is CASSQGQGGEQYF. CDR3 DNA sequence: TGTGCCAGCAGCCAGGGACAGGGGGGCGAGCAGTACTTC.

The chain employs TRBV6-5 and TRBJ2-2; 11 positions match TRBD1. V dropped 5 bases and J dropped 4; count of bases not matched to a gene: 0. The germline V gene has CDR1 MNHEY and CDR2 SVGAGI. The CDR3 length is 14 residues. This CDR3 is CASSGTGGTGELFF. The CDR3 DNA follows: TGTGCCAGCAGTGGGACAGGGGGCACCGGGGAGCTGTTTTTT.

The rearrangement links TRBV28 to TRBJ2-7; TRBD2 agrees at 10 bases. CDR1 is MDHEN and CDR2 is SYDVKM in the germline V gene. This CDR3 is 17 amino acids long. V was pared by 5 bases and J by 0 bases, with 10 bases of the junction left unmatched. The DNA for the CDR3 is TGTGCCAGCAGTGGAGCGGGGGGGGGTTCAACCTCCTACGAGCAGTACTTC. Translating gives CASSGAGGGSTSYEQYF. Together with reference TRBV28 and TRBJ2-7, the CDR3 gives the full variable domain: DVKVTQSSRYLVKRTGEKVFLECVQDMDHENMFWYRQDPGLGLRLIYFSYDVKMKEKGDIPEGYSVSREKKERFSLILESASTNQTSMYLCASSGAGGGSTSYEQYFGPGTRLTVT.

The rearrangement uses TRBV18 and TRBJ1-2; 9 positions match TRBD1. Germline trimming cut 1 base from V and 4 bases from J; bases unmatched to any gene: 4. Germline assignment: CDR1 KGHSH and CDR2 LQKENI. The CDR3 totals 15 residues. This chain's CDR3 is CASSPQGQGSYGYTF. The CDR3 nucleotides read TGTGCCAGCTCACCACAGGGACAGGGATCCTATGGCTACACCTTC. Variable domain in full (rest from reference TRBV18 and TRBJ1-2): NAGVMQNPRHLVRRRGQEARLRCSPMKGHSHVYWYRQLPEEGLKFMVYLQKENIIDESGMPKERFSAEFPKEGPSILRIQQVVRGDSAAYFCASSPQGQGSYGYTFGSGTRLTVV.

CDR3 region: CASSRQENTEAFF. In nucleotides, the CDR3 is TGTGCCAGCTCACGACAGGAGAACACTGAAGCTTTCTTT. V gene TRBV18 combines with J gene TRBJ1-1, with D possibly matching TRBD1 (6 bases). Trimming cost V 4 bases and J 1 base, with 7 bases left between them. The CDR3 sequence is 13 residues long. CDR1 is KGHSH, CDR2 LQKENI, per germline.

V is TRBV7-2 and J is TRBJ1-2; TRBD1 matches at 7 bases. This CDR3 has 12 residues. In germline, CDR1 is SGHTA, CDR2 FQGNSA. V dropped 8 bases and J dropped 6; count of bases not matched to a gene: 6. In nucleotides, the CDR3 is TGTGCCAGCCCGCAGGGGGTGGATGGCTACACCTTC. This encodes CASPQGVDGYTF.

V is TRBV14 and J is TRBJ2-7; no clear D gene. The CDR3 consists of 12 residues. Germline loops: CDR1 SGHDN, CDR2 FVKESK. The V gene lost 5 bases and the J gene lost 6 bases, with 11 bases spanning the gap. The CDR3 protein is CASSVPFREQYF. The CDR3, as DNA: TGTGCCAGCAGCGTTCCCTTTCGCGAGCAGTACTTC.

J is TRBJ1-2 and V is TRBV6-5; D may be TRBD1 (5 bases). The CDR3 is 12 residues long. Trimming removed 0 bases at V and 9 bases at J, with 8 bases between. The germline V gene encodes CDR1 MNHEY and CDR2 SVGAGI. CDR3 sequence: CASSYSRGSYTF. The DNA for the CDR3 is TGTGCCAGCAGTTACTCAAGGGGCAGCTACACCTTC.

Only one count was recorded for this clone. The gene calls are TRBV29-1 and TRBJ1-2; TRBD1 agrees at 7 bases. CDR1 is SQVTM and CDR2 is ANQGSEA in the germline V gene. The CDR3 covers 14 residues. V was pared by 2 bases and J by 3 bases, with 6 bases of the junction left unmatched. The CDR3 coding sequence is TGCAGCGTTGAAACCCAGGGGACAGACTATGGCTACACCTTC. This translates into CSVETQGTDYGYTF.

This clone was counted a few times. The chain employs TRBV5-1 and TRBJ2-7, with 8 bases matching TRBD1. The V gene's germline CDR1 is SGHRS and CDR2 YFSETQ. The CDR3 extends over 14 amino acids. V dropped 4 bases and J dropped 5; count of bases not matched to a gene: 8. CDR3: CASSHRGIANEQYF. The CDR3 DNA follows: TGCGCCAGCAGCCACAGGGGGATAGCGAACGAGCAGTACTTC.

This chain connects TRBV27 to TRBJ1-2; 9 bases are a match to TRBD1. CDR3 size: 14 residues. V shed 5 bases, J shed 7 bases, and the junction held 8 bases outside the gene matches. Germline V gene lookup returns CDR1 MNHEY and CDR2 SMNVEV (reference sequence). The CDR3 nucleotides are TGTGCCAGCAGTGCGATGGGACAGGGCGGTGGCTACACCTTC. Its protein is CASSAMGQGGGYTF.

V usage is TRBV6-4 and J usage is TRBJ2-1; no firm D call. The ends were cut back, 3 bases at V and 0 bases at J, with 9 bases in the middle. Per germline, CDR1 MRHNA and CDR2 SNTAGT. This CDR3 has 15 amino acids. In nucleotides, the CDR3 is TGTGCCAGCAGTGAAGAGCTTAGCTCCTACAATGAGCAGTTCTTC. It encodes CASSEELSSYNEQFF.